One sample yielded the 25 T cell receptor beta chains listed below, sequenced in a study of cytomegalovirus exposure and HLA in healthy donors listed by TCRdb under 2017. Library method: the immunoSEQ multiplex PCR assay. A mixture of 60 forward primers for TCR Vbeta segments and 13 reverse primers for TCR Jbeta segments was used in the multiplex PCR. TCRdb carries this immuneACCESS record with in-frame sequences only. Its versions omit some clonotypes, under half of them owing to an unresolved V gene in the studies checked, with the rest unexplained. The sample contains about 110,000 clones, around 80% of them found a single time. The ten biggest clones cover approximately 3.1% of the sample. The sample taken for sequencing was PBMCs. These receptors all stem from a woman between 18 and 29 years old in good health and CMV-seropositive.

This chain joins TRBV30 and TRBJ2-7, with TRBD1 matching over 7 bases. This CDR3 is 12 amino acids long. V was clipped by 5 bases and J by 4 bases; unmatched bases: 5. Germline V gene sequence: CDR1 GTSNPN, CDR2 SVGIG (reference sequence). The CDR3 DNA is TGTGCCTGGGAACCACAGGGGTACGAGCAGTACTTC. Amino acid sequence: CAWEPQGYEQYF.

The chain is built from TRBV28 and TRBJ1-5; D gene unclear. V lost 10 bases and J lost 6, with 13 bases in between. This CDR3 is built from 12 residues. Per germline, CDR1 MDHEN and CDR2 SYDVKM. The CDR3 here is CATKSTRQPQHF. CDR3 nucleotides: TGTGCCACCAAGAGTACGCGTCAGCCCCAGCATTTT.

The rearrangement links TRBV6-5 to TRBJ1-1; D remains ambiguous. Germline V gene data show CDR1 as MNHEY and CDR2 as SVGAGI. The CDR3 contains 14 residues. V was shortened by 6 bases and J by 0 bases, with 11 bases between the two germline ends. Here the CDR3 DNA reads TGTGCCAGCAGGAGATTCGTGGTGAACACTGAAGCTTTCTTT. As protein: CASRRFVVNTEAFF.

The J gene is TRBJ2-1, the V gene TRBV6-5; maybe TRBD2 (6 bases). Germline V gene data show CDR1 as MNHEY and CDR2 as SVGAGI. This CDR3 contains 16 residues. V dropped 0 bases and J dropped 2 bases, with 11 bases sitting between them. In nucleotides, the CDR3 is TGTGCCAGCAGTTACTCGAGACTAGAAACCTACAATGAGCAGTTCTTC. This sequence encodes CASSYSRLETYNEQFF.

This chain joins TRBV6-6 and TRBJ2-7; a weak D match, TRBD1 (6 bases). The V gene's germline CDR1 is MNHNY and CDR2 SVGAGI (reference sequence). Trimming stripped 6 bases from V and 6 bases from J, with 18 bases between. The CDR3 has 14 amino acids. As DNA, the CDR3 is TGTGCCAGCAGCGGGTACACAGGGTCCAGCGAGCAGTACTTC. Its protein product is CASSGYTGSSEQYF.

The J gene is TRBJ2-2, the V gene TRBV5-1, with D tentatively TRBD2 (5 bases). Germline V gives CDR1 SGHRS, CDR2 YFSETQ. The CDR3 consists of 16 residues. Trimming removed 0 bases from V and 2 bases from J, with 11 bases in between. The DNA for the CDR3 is TGCGCCAGCAGCTTGGCGGTAGCGCCCAACACCGGGGAGCTGTTTTTT. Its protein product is CASSLAVAPNTGELFF.

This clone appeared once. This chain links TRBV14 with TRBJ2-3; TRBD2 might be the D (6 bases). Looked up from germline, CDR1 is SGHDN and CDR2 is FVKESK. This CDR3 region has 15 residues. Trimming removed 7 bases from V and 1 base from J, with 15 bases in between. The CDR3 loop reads CASTPRERGTDTQYF. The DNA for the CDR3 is TGTGCCAGCACCCCTCGGGAGCGGGGCACAGATACGCAGTATTTT.

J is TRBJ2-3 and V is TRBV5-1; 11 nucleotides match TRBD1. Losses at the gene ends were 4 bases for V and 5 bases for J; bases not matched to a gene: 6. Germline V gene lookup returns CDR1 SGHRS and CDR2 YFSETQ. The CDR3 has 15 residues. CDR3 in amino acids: CASSPQGQGVDTQYF. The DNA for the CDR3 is TGCGCCAGCAGCCCCCAGGGACAGGGGGTAGATACGCAGTATTTT.

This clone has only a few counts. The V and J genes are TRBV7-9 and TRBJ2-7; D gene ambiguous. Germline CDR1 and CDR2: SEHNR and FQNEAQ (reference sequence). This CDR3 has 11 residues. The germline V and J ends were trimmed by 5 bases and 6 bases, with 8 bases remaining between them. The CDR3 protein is CASSLRSEQYF. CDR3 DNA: TGTGCCAGCAGCCTCAGAAGCGAGCAGTACTTC.

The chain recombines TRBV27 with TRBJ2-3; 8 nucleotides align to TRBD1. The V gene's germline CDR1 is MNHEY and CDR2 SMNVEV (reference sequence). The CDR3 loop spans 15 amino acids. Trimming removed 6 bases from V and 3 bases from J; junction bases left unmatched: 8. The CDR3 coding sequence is TGTGCCAGCAGCTTGACAGGGGACCTTACAGATACGCAGTATTTT. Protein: CASSLTGDLTDTQYF.

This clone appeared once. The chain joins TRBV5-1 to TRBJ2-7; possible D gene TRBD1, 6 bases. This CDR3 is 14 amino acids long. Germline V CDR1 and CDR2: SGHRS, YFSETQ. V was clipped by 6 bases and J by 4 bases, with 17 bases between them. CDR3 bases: TGCGCCAGCACCCTGGGGGCTTCCGGATACGAGCAGTACTTC. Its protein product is CASTLGASGYEQYF. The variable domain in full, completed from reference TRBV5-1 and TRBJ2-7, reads KAGVTQTPRYLIKTRGQQVTLSCSPISGHRSVSWYQQTPGQGLQFLFEYFSETQRNKGNFPGRFSGRQFSNSRSEMNVSTLELGDSALYLCASTLGASGYEQYFGPGTRLTVT.

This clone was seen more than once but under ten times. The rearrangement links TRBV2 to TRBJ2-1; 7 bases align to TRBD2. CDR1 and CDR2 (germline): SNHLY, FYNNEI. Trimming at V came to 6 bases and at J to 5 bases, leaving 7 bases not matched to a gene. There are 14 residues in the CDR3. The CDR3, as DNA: TGTGCCAGCAGGAGGGGCGGGAGAAACAATGAGCAGTTCTTC. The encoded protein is CASRRGGRNNEQFF.

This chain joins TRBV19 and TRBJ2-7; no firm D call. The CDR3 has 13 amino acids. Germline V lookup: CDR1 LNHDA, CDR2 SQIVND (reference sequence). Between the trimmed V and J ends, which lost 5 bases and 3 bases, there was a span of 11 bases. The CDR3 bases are TGTGCCAGTAGTCTCCGACTGATCTACGAGCAGTACTTC. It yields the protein CASSLRLIYEQYF.

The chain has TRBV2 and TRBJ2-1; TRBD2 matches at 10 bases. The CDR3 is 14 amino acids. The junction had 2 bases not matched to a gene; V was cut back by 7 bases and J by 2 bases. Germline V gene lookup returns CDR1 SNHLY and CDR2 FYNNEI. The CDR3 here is CASILAGAYNEQFF. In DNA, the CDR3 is TGTGCCAGCATCCTAGCGGGAGCCTACAATGAGCAGTTCTTC.

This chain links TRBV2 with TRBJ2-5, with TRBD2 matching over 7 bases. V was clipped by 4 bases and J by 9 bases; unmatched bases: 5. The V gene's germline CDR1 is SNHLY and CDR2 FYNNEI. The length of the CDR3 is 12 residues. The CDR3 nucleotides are TGTGCCAGCAGTGCCAAGAGCGGGGCCCAGTACTTC. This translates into CASSAKSGAQYF.

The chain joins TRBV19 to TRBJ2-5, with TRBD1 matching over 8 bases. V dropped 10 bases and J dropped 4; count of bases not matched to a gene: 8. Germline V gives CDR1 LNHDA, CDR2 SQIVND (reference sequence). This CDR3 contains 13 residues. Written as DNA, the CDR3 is TGTGCCATCGCCGGCACAGGGGGAGAGACCCAGTACTTC. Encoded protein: CAIAGTGGETQYF.

The DNA for the CDR3 is TGTGCCTGGAGTGTAAGGGGACAAGTAGGGACCCAGTACTTC. It encodes CAWSVRGQVGTQYF. The genes are TRBV30 and TRBJ2-5; weak D call: TRBD1 (6 bases). Trimming removed 0 bases from V and 7 bases from J, with 15 bases in between. The CDR3 contains 14 residues. CDR1 and CDR2 (germline): GTSNPN, SVGIG (reference sequence).

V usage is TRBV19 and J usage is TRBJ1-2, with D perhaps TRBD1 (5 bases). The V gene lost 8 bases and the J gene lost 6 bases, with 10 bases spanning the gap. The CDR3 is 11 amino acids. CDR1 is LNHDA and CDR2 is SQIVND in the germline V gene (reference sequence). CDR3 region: CASQDMDGYTF. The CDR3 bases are TGTGCCAGTCAGGACATGGATGGCTACACCTTC. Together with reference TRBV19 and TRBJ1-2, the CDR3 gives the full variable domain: DGGITQSPKYLFRKEGQNVTLSCEQNLNHDAMYWYRQDPGQGLRLIYYSQIVNDFQKGDIAEGYSVSREKKESFPLTVTSAQKNPTAFYLCASQDMDGYTFGSGTRLTVV.

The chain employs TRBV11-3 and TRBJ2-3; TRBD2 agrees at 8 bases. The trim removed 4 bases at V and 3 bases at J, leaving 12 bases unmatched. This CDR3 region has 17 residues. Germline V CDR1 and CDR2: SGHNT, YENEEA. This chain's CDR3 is CASSSSLTGGRTDTQYF. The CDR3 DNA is TGTGCCAGCAGCTCGTCCCTAACGGGAGGGCGAACAGATACGCAGTATTTT.

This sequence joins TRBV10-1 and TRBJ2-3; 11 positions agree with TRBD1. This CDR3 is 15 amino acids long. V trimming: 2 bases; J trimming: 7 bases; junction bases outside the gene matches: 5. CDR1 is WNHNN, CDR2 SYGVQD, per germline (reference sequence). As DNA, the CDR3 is TGCGCCAGCAGTGAGGGACAGGGGGCACAGCATACGCAGTATTTT. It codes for CASSEGQGAQHTQYF.

CDR3 in DNA: TGTGCCAGCAGTTTAGCGGGAGGCTACGAGCAGTACTTC. It specifies CASSLAGGYEQYF. V is TRBV25-1 and J is TRBJ2-7; 10 nucleotides agree with TRBD2. The CDR3 is 13 amino acids. CDR1 MGHDK and CDR2 SYGVNS come from the germline V gene. V lost 5 bases and J lost 3; bases outside the gene matches: 1.

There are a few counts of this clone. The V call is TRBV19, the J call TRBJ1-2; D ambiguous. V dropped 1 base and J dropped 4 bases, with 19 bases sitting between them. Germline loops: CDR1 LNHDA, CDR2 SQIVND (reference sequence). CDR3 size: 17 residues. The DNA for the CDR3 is TGTGCCAGTAGTATAGCGGGGAAAGATTGGCTTCTCTATGGCTACACCTTC. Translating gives CASSIAGKDWLLYGYTF.

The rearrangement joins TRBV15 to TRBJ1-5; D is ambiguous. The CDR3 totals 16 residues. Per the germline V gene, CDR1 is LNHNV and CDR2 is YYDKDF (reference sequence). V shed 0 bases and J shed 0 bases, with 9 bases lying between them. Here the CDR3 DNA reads TGTGCCACCAGCAGAGATCGGGTTCTTAGCAATCAGCCCCAGCATTTT. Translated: CATSRDRVLSNQPQHF.

The CDR3 protein is CASTPGQGYEQYF. The DNA for the CDR3 is TGCGCCAGCACGCCGGGACAGGGGTACGAGCAGTACTTC. The J gene is TRBJ2-7, the V gene TRBV10-1; TRBD1 matches at 10 bases. The CDR3 is 13 residues long. Germline V gives CDR1 WNHNN, CDR2 SYGVQD (reference sequence). V lost 7 bases, J lost 4 bases, and 4 bases stayed unmatched.

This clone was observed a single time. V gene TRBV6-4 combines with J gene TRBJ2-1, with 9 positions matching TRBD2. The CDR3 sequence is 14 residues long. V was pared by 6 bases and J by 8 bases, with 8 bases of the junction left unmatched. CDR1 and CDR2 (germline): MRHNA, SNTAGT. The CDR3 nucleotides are TGTGCCAGCAGCATCGGGACTAGCAGGGATGAGCAGTTCTTC. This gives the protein CASSIGTSRDEQFF.